Each of the 7 T cell receptor beta chains below was sequenced from the same sample in a study of blood T cell repertoires in COVID-19. Assay used: immunoSEQ multiplex PCR; TCRdb lists only in-frame clones, some missing. The table lists fewer than 110,000 clones, about 90% of them singletons. Sequencing was performed on peripheral blood. These receptor sequences come from a man aged 35-49 years with active or convalescent COVID-19.

The J gene is TRBJ1-1, the V gene TRBV18, with TRBD1 identical over 11 bases. The germline CDR1 and CDR2 sequences are KGHSH and LQKENI. Trimming removed 9 bases from V and 1 base from J; junction bases left unmatched: 4. CDR3 length: 14 residues. This chain's CDR3 is CASYGTGGNTEAFF. The CDR3 DNA is TGTGCCAGTTACGGGACAGGGGGGAACACTGAAGCTTTCTTT. Based on the CDR3 plus reference TRBV18 and TRBJ1-1, the full variable domain is NAGVMQNPRHLVRRRGQEARLRCSPMKGHSHVYWYRQLPEEGLKFMVYLQKENIIDESGMPKERFSAEFPKEGPSILRIQQVVRGDSAAYFCASYGTGGNTEAFFGQGTRLTVV.

The table lists this clone with a few counts. This chain links TRBV3-1 (or the pseudogene TRBV3-2) with TRBJ1-1; D is perhaps TRBD1 (5 bases). The CDR3 extends over 13 amino acids. V was shortened by 4 bases and J by 0 bases, with 6 bases between the two germline ends. Germline V gene sequence: CDR1 LGHDT, CDR2 YNNKEL (reference sequence). Here the CDR3 reads CASSRQMNTEAFF. The CDR3 region has the DNA TGTGCCAGCAGCCGACAGATGAACACTGAAGCTTTCTTT.

This chain links TRBV9 with TRBJ1-3; D is perhaps TRBD1 (5 bases). This CDR3 has 16 amino acids. V dropped 4 bases and J dropped 1 base, with 15 bases sitting between them. Germline V CDR1 and CDR2: SGDLS, YYNGEE. DNA of the CDR3: TGTGCCAGCAGCCCCGCCGGGGGAGTATCTGGAAACACCATATATTTT. Protein sequence: CASSPAGGVSGNTIYF.

CDR3 region: CASSARGKPFNSPLHF. Written as DNA, the CDR3 is TGTGCCAGCAGCGCTAGGGGTAAACCCTTCAATTCACCCCTCCACTTT. This chain uses TRBV28 with TRBJ1-6, with D possibly matching TRBD1 (5 bases). This CDR3 region has 16 residues. CDR1 is MDHEN and CDR2 is SYDVKM in the germline V gene. Trimming pared 6 bases from V and 7 bases from J, leaving 19 bases between.

The genes are TRBV19 and TRBJ2-1, with D perhaps TRBD1 (6 bases). The CDR3 is 15 amino acids. The germline gives CDR1 LNHDA, CDR2 SQIVND (reference sequence). V was cut by 6 bases and J by 7 bases, with 19 bases left in between. The CDR3 reads CASSPRGWERNEQFF. DNA of the CDR3: TGTGCCAGTAGCCCCAGGGGTTGGGAGCGGAATGAGCAGTTCTTC.

V is TRBV6-5 and J is TRBJ1-1; D not certain. The germline V gene encodes CDR1 MNHEY and CDR2 SVGAGI. CDR3 length equals 13 residues. With 6 bases removed from V and 0 bases from J, the gap between germline ends came to 8 bases. CDR3 DNA sequence: TGTGCCAGCAGGGAGGGAATGAACACTGAAGCTTTCTTT. Translated: CASREGMNTEAFF.

The J gene is TRBJ2-5, the V gene TRBV5-4, with 9 bases matching TRBD2. This CDR3 is built from 14 residues. After removal of 3 bases from V and 2 bases from J, the junction contained 2 bases not matched to a gene. Germline CDR1 SGHNT, CDR2 YYREEE (reference sequence). This CDR3 reads CASSSGLAQETQYF. Here the CDR3 DNA reads TGTGCCAGCAGCTCCGGACTAGCGCAAGAGACCCAGTACTTC.